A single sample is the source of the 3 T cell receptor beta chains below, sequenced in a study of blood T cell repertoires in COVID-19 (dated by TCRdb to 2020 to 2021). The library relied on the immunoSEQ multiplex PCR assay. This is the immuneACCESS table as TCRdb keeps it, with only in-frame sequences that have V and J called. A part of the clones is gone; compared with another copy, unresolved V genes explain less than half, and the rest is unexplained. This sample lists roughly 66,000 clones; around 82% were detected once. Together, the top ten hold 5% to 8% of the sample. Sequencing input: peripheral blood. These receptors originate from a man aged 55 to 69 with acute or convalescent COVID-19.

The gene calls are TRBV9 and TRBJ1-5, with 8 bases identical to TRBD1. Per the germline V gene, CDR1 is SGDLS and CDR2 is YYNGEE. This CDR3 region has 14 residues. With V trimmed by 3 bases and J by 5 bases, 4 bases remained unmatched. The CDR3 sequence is CASSGGTGYQPQHF. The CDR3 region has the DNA TGTGCCAGCAGCGGGGGGACAGGTTATCAGCCCCAGCATTTT.

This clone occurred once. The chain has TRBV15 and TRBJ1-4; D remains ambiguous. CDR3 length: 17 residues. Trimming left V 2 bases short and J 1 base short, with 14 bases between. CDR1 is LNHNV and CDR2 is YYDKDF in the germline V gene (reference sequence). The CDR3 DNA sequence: TGTGCCACCAGCAGAACCCGGCGGATGGAAACTAATGAAAAACTGTTTTTT. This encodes CATSRTRRMETNEKLFF.

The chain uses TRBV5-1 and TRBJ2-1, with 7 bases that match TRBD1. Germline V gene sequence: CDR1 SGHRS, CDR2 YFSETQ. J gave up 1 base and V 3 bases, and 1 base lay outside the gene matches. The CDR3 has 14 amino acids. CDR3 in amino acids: CASSSTGSYNEQFF. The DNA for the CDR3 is TGCGCCAGCAGCTCGACAGGGTCCTACAATGAGCAGTTCTTC.